This TCR beta chain was retrieved from a study of cytomegalovirus exposure and HLA in healthy donors. Study-wide results and caveats: An assumption of roughly uniform sequencing depth across donors underlay the presence/absence analyses. Three chains linked to CMV were shown in vitro to be specific for CMV antigens. When a later analysis was performed, an Asian-associated ancestry cluster reportedly had fewer N-insertions than the 666-donor mean.

The PCR used 60 Vbeta and 13 Jbeta primers. Profiling relied on immunoSEQ multiplex PCR, and the TCRdb table lists in-frame clones only, not all of them. The table lists about 140,000 clones, around two thirds of them singletons. The CDR3 sequence is 15 residues long. Germline lookup yields CDR1 MGHRA and CDR2 YSYEKL. V dropped 4 bases and J dropped 1; count of bases not matched to a gene: 3. Turning to this clone: The antigen is not known.

This TCR was recovered from a male donor in good health and CMV-seronegative. Specimen: PBMCs. The chain joins TRBV4-1 to TRBJ2-3, with 9 positions matching TRBD1. The CDR3 loop reads CASSPTGGRTDTQYF. The CDR3 DNA is TGCGCCAGCAGCCCGACAGGGGGACGCACAGATACGCAGTATTTT.